What follows are 27 T cell receptor beta chains derived from one specimen sequenced in a study of cytomegalovirus exposure and HLA in healthy donors. PCR was performed using 60 Vbeta and 13 Jbeta primers. Repertoires were generated with immunoSEQ multiplex PCR, while TCRdb's copy carries only in-frame clones and drops some. The table shows around 130,000 clones, with about 85% occurring only once. Sequencing input: PBMCs. These receptor sequences come from a boy aged 5-17 years in good health and CMV-seronegative.

V usage is TRBV9 and J usage is TRBJ2-2; D is uncertain. V lost 0 bases, J lost 3 bases, and 6 bases lay in between. CDR3 length: 14 residues. CDR1 is SGDLS and CDR2 is YYNGEE in the germline V gene. The CDR3 DNA is TGTGCCAGCAGCGTAGGGCACCACACCGGGGAGCTGTTTTTT. This encodes CASSVGHHTGELFF.

As for this clone: The germline gene is not matched at one end of the junction; a read error may be the cause. The rearrangement links TRBV30 to TRBJ1-2; D call uncertain. CDR3 length: 15 amino acids. CDR1 is GTSNPN, CDR2 SVGIG, per germline (reference sequence). CDR3 residues: CAWSVRRGGSYGYPF. The CDR3 DNA reads as TGTGCCTGGAGTGTACGGAGAGGTGGGTCTTATGGCTACCCCTTC.

The chain employs TRBV7-6 and TRBJ2-3; 8 nucleotides align to TRBD2. V lost 7 bases to trimming and J lost 3 bases; unmatched junction nucleotides: 15. Germline lookup yields CDR1 SGHVS and CDR2 FNYEAQ. This CDR3 region has 17 residues. The CDR3 region is CASTPGSGGLKTDTQYF. DNA for the CDR3: TGTGCCAGCACCCCCGGGAGCGGGGGCCTTAAAACAGATACGCAGTATTTT.

The chain combines TRBV4-1 with TRBJ1-4; 7 bases are shared with TRBD1. The CDR3 runs to 15 residues. The J segment lost 8 bases and the V segment lost 0 bases, leaving 6 bases of the junction unmatched. Germline CDR1 is MGHRA and CDR2 is YSYEKL. CDR3 in amino acids: CASSQDLPGGEKLFF. The DNA for the CDR3 is TGCGCCAGCAGCCAAGATCTACCAGGGGGAGAAAAACTGTTTTTT.

The chain's CDR3 is CASSSLTSGSGEQYF. The CDR3 region has the DNA TGCGCCAGCAGCTCGTTGACTAGCGGGAGTGGCGAGCAGTACTTC. The genes are TRBV5-1 and TRBJ2-7; 12 nucleotides match TRBD2. The CDR3 is made up of 15 amino acids. V was pared by 3 bases and J by 6 bases, with 7 bases of the junction left unmatched. Germline V gene data show CDR1 as SGHRS and CDR2 as YFSETQ.

This clone appeared once. The chain employs TRBV5-4 and TRBJ1-2, with D perhaps matching TRBD1 (5 bases). Germline V gene lookup returns CDR1 SGHNT and CDR2 YYREEE (reference sequence). The length of the CDR3 is 15 residues. V gave up 0 bases and J gave up 0 bases, with 9 bases separating them. The CDR3 loop is CASSLDRRANYGYTF. CDR3 in DNA: TGTGCCAGCAGCTTGGACAGGCGAGCTAACTATGGCTACACCTTC. The complete variable domain, with remaining parts taken from reference TRBV5-4 and TRBJ1-2, reads ETGVTQSPTHLIKTRGQQVTLRCSSQSGHNTVSWYQQALGQGPQFIFQYYREEENGRGNFPPRFSGLQFPNYSSELNVNALELDDSALYLCASSLDRRANYGYTFGSGTRLTVV.

This clone appeared once. The chain couples TRBV30 to TRBJ1-5; a weak D match, TRBD1 (5 bases). CDR1 and CDR2 from the germline V gene are GTSNPN and SVGIG (reference sequence). The CDR3 runs 14 residues. V was trimmed by 2 bases and J by 5 bases, leaving 13 bases between them. CDR3 amino acids: CAWSSTGRYQPQHF. The DNA of the CDR3 is TGTGCCTGGAGTTCCACAGGCAGGTATCAGCCCCAGCATTTT.

This sequence joins TRBV11-2 and TRBJ2-1; 9 bases are a match to TRBD1. Trimming cost V 4 bases and J 7 bases; bases outside gene matches: 11. Germline CDR1 and CDR2: SGHAT and FQNNGV. The CDR3 has 16 residues. DNA for the CDR3: TGTGCCAGCAGCTCGAGAACCGGGACAGGGAGGAATGAGCAGTTCTTC. This sequence encodes CASSSRTGTGRNEQFF.

The chain carries TRBV5-1 and TRBJ1-3; no clear D gene. Germline V gives CDR1 SGHRS, CDR2 YFSETQ. The CDR3 totals 14 residues. Trimming shortened V by 0 bases and J by 4 bases, and 8 bases separated the two germline ends. The CDR3: CASSLAGLGNTIYF. Written as DNA, the CDR3 is TGCGCCAGCAGCTTGGCTGGGCTCGGAAACACCATATATTTT.

The CDR3: CASSPGQGDTQYF. CDR3 sequence (DNA): TGTGCCAGCAGTCCGGGACAGGGGGATACGCAGTATTTT. The chain combines TRBV28 with TRBJ2-3; 10 nucleotides line up with TRBD1. CDR1 and CDR2 (germline): MDHEN, SYDVKM. This CDR3 has 13 residues. The V gene end was trimmed by 5 bases and the J gene end by 6 bases; junction bases not matched to a gene: 2.

The chain joins TRBV19 to TRBJ1-5; TRBD1 might be the D (5 bases). V lost 0 bases and J lost 6, with 6 bases in between. CDR1 and CDR2 from the germline V gene are LNHDA and SQIVND (reference sequence). The CDR3 consists of 13 residues. The CDR3 bases are TGTGCCAGTAGTATAGACAGGGTTCAGCCCCAGCATTTT. As protein: CASSIDRVQPQHF.

V and J are TRBV5-1 and TRBJ1-1; TRBD1 matches at 9 bases. CDR1 and CDR2 from the germline V gene are SGHRS and YFSETQ. The V segment lost 4 bases and the J segment 4 bases; nucleotides outside the gene matches: 11. CDR3 length: 16 amino acids. CDR3 sequence: CASSRTGEVMGTEAFF. DNA for the CDR3: TGCGCCAGCAGCCGGACAGGGGAGGTGATGGGCACTGAAGCTTTCTTT.

In the case of this clone: Germline and junction disagree at one end, which may indicate a read error. V gene TRBV6-1 combines with J gene TRBJ2-7; 7 bases align to TRBD1. CDR3 length equals 15 residues. CDR1 is MNHNS and CDR2 is SASEGT in the germline V gene. The CDR3 loop reads CVSSTLTGNVYEQYF. DNA of the CDR3: TGTGTCAGCAGTACACTGACAGGGAATGTCTACGAGCAGTACTTC.

Written as DNA, the CDR3 is TGCGCCAGCAGCTCTATAGCGGGCACAGATACGCAGTATTTT. The encoded protein is CASSSIAGTDTQYF. V usage is TRBV5-1 and J usage is TRBJ2-3; D might be TRBD2 (6 bases). The CDR3 totals 14 residues. Trimming shortened V by 3 bases and J by 1 base, and 9 bases separated the two germline ends. Germline CDR1 SGHRS, CDR2 YFSETQ.

The V and J genes are TRBV7-9 and TRBJ2-2; D might be TRBD2 (5 bases). CDR3 size: 12 residues. Germline-derived CDR1 and CDR2 are SEHNR and FQNEAQ (reference sequence). Trimming left V 7 bases short and J 8 bases short, with 11 bases between. As DNA, the CDR3 is TGTGCCAGCACGGGGTTCTCGGGGGAGCTGTTTTTT. This encodes CASTGFSGELFF.

This chain joins TRBV7-4 and TRBJ2-7; tentatively, D is TRBD2 (6 bases). Germline V CDR1 and CDR2: SGHVT, SQSDAQ. The CDR3 length is 15 residues. Between the trimmed V and J ends, which lost 5 bases and 7 bases, there was a span of 21 bases. This chain's CDR3 is CASSLRVGEVGEQYF. The CDR3 bases are TGTGCCAGCAGCCTACGCGTAGGGGAGGTAGGGGAGCAGTACTTC.

Details on this clone: One junction end does not reproduce the germline sequence, and a read error may be involved. The rearrangement links TRBV4-3 to TRBJ2-5, with D possibly matching TRBD1 (5 bases). The CDR3 consists of 17 residues. Germline lookup yields CDR1 LGHNA and CDR2 YSLEER. The CDR3 region is CASSQDIPQGLQEAQYF. For the CDR3, the DNA is TGCGCCAGCAGCCAAGATATCCCGCAGGGTCTCCAAGAGGCCCAGTACTTC.

This clone showed up just a few times. The chain carries TRBV6-6 and TRBJ2-3; 10 nucleotides align to TRBD2. The CDR3 runs 14 residues. V dropped 6 bases and J dropped 6; count of bases not matched to a gene: 6. In germline, CDR1 is MNHNY, CDR2 SVGAGI (reference sequence). The CDR3 here is CASSLAGEGDTQYF. The CDR3 region has the DNA TGTGCCAGCAGCCTAGCGGGAGAGGGGGATACGCAGTATTTT.

The rearrangement uses TRBV30 and TRBJ2-2; maybe TRBD2 (5 bases). Germline V lookup: CDR1 GTSNPN, CDR2 SVGIG (reference sequence). Trimming cost V 5 bases and J 1 base, with 11 bases left between them. CDR3 length: 14 amino acids. CDR3 residues: CAWRGPGNTGELFF. CDR3 nucleotides: TGTGCCTGGCGAGGGCCGGGGAACACCGGGGAGCTGTTTTTT.

The chain recombines TRBV27 with TRBJ1-4; D gene uncertain. The CDR3 is 14 amino acids. V dropped 4 bases and J dropped 8 bases, with 14 bases sitting between them. Per germline, CDR1 MNHEY and CDR2 SMNVEV (reference sequence). As DNA, the CDR3 is TGTGCCAGCAGTTCCCGGGATATAAGGGAAAAACTGTTTTTT. Translation: CASSSRDIREKLFF.

This clone appeared a single time. The genes are TRBV5-4 and TRBJ2-5; TRBD1 aligns across 8 bases. Germline-derived CDR1 and CDR2 are SGHNT and YYREEE (reference sequence). The CDR3 consists of 14 residues. With 4 bases clipped from V and 3 bases from J, the junction kept 5 bases outside the gene matches. The CDR3 DNA follows: TGTGCCAGCAGCCCGGACAGGGCTGAAGAGACCCAGTACTTC. Translation gives CASSPDRAEETQYF.

The J gene is TRBJ2-7, the V gene TRBV25-1, with TRBD2 as a possible D gene (6 bases). V lost 4 bases to trimming and J lost 0 bases, with 10 bases between them. Germline V gives CDR1 MGHDK, CDR2 SYGVNS. This CDR3 is built from 14 residues. The CDR3 loop reads CASSVAGSSYEQYF. For the CDR3, the DNA is TGTGCCAGCAGTGTTGCGGGGAGCTCCTACGAGCAGTACTTC.

V and J are TRBV30 and TRBJ1-1, with D maybe TRBD1 (6 bases). This CDR3 region has 12 residues. CDR1 and CDR2 (germline): GTSNPN, SVGIG (reference sequence). Trimming left V 3 bases short and J 9 bases short, with 14 bases between. CDR3 loop: CAWSVGGLKAFF. For the CDR3, the DNA is TGTGCCTGGAGCGTCGGGGGGCTGAAAGCTTTCTTT.

J is TRBJ2-1 and V is TRBV7-9; no definite D call. The CDR3 is made up of 14 amino acids. Trimming stripped 1 base from V and 3 bases from J, with 7 bases between. Germline loops: CDR1 SEHNR, CDR2 FQNEAQ (reference sequence). The CDR3 is CASSLEAVYNEQFF. In DNA, the CDR3 is TGTGCCAGCAGCTTAGAGGCGGTCTACAATGAGCAGTTCTTC.

The CDR3 region is CASSLAAEMNTEAFF. Written as DNA, the CDR3 is TGTGCCAGCAGCTTAGCGGCGGAAATGAACACTGAAGCTTTCTTT. This chain connects TRBV7-2 to TRBJ1-1; no clear D. There are 15 residues in the CDR3. Germline loops: CDR1 SGHTA, CDR2 FQGNSA. Trimming removed 0 bases from V and 0 bases from J, with 8 bases in between.

The CDR3 bases are TGTGCCACCCGGGATGCAACTAATGAAAAACTGTTTTTT. It is translated as CATRDATNEKLFF. The chain has TRBV10-3 and TRBJ1-4; the D is unclear. There are 13 residues in the CDR3. Between the trimmed V and J ends, which lost 10 bases and 0 bases, there was a span of 9 bases. Germline V gives CDR1 ENHRY, CDR2 SYGVKD.

This clone was detected only a few times. This sequence joins TRBV19 and TRBJ1-1, with D unclear. Germline values: CDR1 LNHDA, CDR2 SQIVND (reference sequence). This CDR3 has 13 residues. Trimming stripped 7 bases from V and 0 bases from J, with 9 bases between. CDR3 region: CASTPDMNTEAFF. In DNA, the CDR3 is TGTGCCAGTACGCCAGACATGAACACTGAAGCTTTCTTT.